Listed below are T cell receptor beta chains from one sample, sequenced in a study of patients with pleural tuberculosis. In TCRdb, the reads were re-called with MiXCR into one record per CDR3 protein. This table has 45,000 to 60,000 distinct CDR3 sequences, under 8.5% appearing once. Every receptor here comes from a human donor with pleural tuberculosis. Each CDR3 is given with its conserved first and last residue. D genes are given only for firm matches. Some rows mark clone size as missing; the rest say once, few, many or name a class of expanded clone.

TGTGCCAGCAGCCAAGATCCGGCCAGAAACACCGGGGAGCTGTTTTTT | CASSQDPARNTGELFF | NA | TRBJ2-2 | NA | TRBV14
TGTGCCAGCAGTCTAATCCAGGGGGCGAAATCCTACAATGAGCAGTTCTTC | CASSLIQGAKSYNEQFF | TRBD1 | TRBJ2-1 | many | TRBV12-3/TRBV12-4
TGTGCCAGCAGATGGGGCCACCACATGAACACTGAAGCTTTCTTT | CASRWGHHMNTEAFF | NA | TRBJ1-1 | many | TRBV12-3/TRBV12-4
TGTGCCAGCAGTGACCCCCCGGGATCCAGTCAGCCCCAGCATTTT | CASSDPPGSSQPQHF | NA | TRBJ1-5 | many | TRBV2
TGTGCCAGTAGGGGGACGGTCTACAATGAGCAGTTCTTC | CASRGTVYNEQFF | NA | TRBJ2-1 | NA | TRBV19
TGTGCCAGCAGCTTAGTGCGGGACGAGCAGTACTTC | CASSLVRDEQYF | NA | TRBJ2-7 | NA | TRBV11-1
TGTGCCAGCAGCTTACTCGGGAGCTCCTACGAGCAGTACTTC | CASSLLGSSYEQYF | NA | TRBJ2-7 | many | TRBV11-2
TGTGCCAGCAGCGTCAGACAGGGGCCCCCAGATACGCAGTATTTT | CASSVRQGPPDTQYF | TRBD1 | TRBJ2-3 | medium-sized | TRBV11-2
TGCAGTGCTAGAGGTCGACTCACAGATACGCAGTATTTT | CSARGRLTDTQYF | NA | TRBJ2-3 | many | TRBV20-1
TGTGCCAGCAGCAAGGGACAGGAAAGCCTCATGAACACTGAAGCTTTCTTT | CASSKGQESLMNTEAFF | TRBD1 | TRBJ1-1 | many | TRBV11-1
TGTGCCAGCAGCCAGACCTTAGAGAATGAGCAGTTCTTC | CASSQTLENEQFF | NA | TRBJ2-1 | NA | TRBV3-1
TGTGCCAGTAGTATAGACGGGAACACCGGGGAGCTGTTTTTT | CASSIDGNTGELFF | NA | TRBJ2-2 | few | TRBV19
TGTGCCAGCAATCCGGGACAGGGGGCGCGCACTGAAGCTTTCTTT | CASNPGQGARTEAFF | TRBD1 | TRBJ1-1 | many | TRBV2
TGTGCCAGCAGCGGGACAGGGGGCCACACCTTC | CASSGTGGHTF | TRBD1 | TRBJ1-2 | few | TRBV12-3/TRBV12-4
TGCAGTGTTCAGTCGAATCAAAATGGTAACACTGAAGCTTTCTTT | CSVQSNQNGNTEAFF | NA | TRBJ1-1 | many | TRBV20-1
TGTGCCAGCAGCTCGTACAGGGGGCAGGGTGAAAAACTGTTTTTT | CASSSYRGQGEKLFF | TRBD1 | TRBJ1-4 | few | TRBV5-4
TGTGCCAGCAGCTTGGGGGACAGGGCCAGGTTCTTC | CASSLGDRARFF | TRBD1 | TRBJ2-1 | many | TRBV5-6
TGTGCCAGCGGTGGAAGCTATGGCTACACCTTC | CASGGSYGYTF | NA | TRBJ1-2 | many | TRBV5-4
TGTGCCAGCAGTTTAGACACATGGGGGACAGTCAACTATGGCTACACCTTC | CASSLDTWGTVNYGYTF | TRBD1 | TRBJ1-2 | many | TRBV12-3/TRBV12-4
TGTGCCAGCAGCTTGGTAGGGGCAACTGAGGCTTTCTTT | CASSLVGATEAFF | NA | TRBJ1-1 | NA | TRBV5-4
TGTGCCAGCCGGGTTTCAGGGATTGGTCTCACTGAAGCTTTCTTT | CASRVSGIGLTEAFF | NA | TRBJ1-1 | many | TRBV28
TGTGCCAGCAGCCTAGGACAGACTTTTAATCAGCCCCAGCATTTT | CASSLGQTFNQPQHF | NA | TRBJ1-5 | many | TRBV28
TGCAGTGCTAGAGGACAAAGGGGTGGCTACACCTTC | CSARGQRGGYTF | NA | TRBJ1-2 | many | TRBV20-1
TGCAGTGCTAGGGATCCTAGCGGGAGTGAATACGAGCAGTACTTC | CSARDPSGSEYEQYF | TRBD2 | TRBJ2-7 | many | TRBV20-1
TGTGCCATCGCGAGAGGCTATGGCTACACCTTC | CAIARGYGYTF | NA | TRBJ1-2 | many | TRBV28
TGTGCCAGCAGTTCCCCCGGCGGGTTTCTCAATGAGCAGTTCTTC | CASSSPGGFLNEQFF | NA | TRBJ2-1 | many | TRBV12-3/TRBV12-4
TGTGCCAGCAGTGCAGGGGGCGCAATCACAGATACGCAGTATTTT | CASSAGGAITDTQYF | TRBD1 | TRBJ2-3 | many | TRBV25-1
TGTGCCAGCAGCTTAGCGCCTAACTATGGCTACACCTTC | CASSLAPNYGYTF | NA | TRBJ1-2 | many | TRBV11-1
TGTGCCACCAGCCCGAAAGGAGGGAACTATGGCTACACCTTC | CATSPKGGNYGYTF | NA | TRBJ1-2 | many | TRBV24-1
TGTGCCAGCAGTCATTATGGTGCGGTATGGGCTGAAGCTTTCTTT | CASSHYGAVWAEAFF | NA | TRBJ1-1 | many | TRBV14
TGTGCCAGTAGCCCCGGACTTAACTACGAGCAGTACTTC | CASSPGLNYEQYF | NA | TRBJ2-7 | few | TRBV19
TGTGCCAGCAGTGGGACAGGGGGGAACATTCAGTACTTC | CASSGTGGNIQYF | TRBD1 | TRBJ2-4 | NA | TRBV2
TGCGCCAGCAGATACGGGATCGCCGATACGCAGTATTTT | CASRYGIADTQYF | NA | TRBJ2-3 | NA | TRBV10-2
TGTGCCAGCAGTTTGGGCTCCCCGTTCGAGGCCCAGTACTTC | CASSLGSPFEAQYF | NA | TRBJ2-5 | many | TRBV28
TGTGCCAGCAGTTTAAGTTCTAGCGGTAAACACGAGCAGTACTTC | CASSLSSSGKHEQYF | TRBD2 | TRBJ2-7 | NA | TRBV28
TGTGCCAGCAGTTGGGGACTAGCGGGAGTGAGGTCAGATACGCAGTATTTT | CASSWGLAGVRSDTQYF | TRBD2 | TRBJ2-3 | many | TRBV28
TGTGCCAGCAGTGATGCGGGAGGGCCTTGGGATGAGCAGTTCTTC | CASSDAGGPWDEQFF | TRBD2 | TRBJ2-1 | NA | TRBV2
TGTGCCAGCAGTTTCCGGGAAGAAGAGACCCAGTACTTC | CASSFREEETQYF | NA | TRBJ2-5 | NA | TRBV12-3/TRBV12-4
TGTGCCAGCGGGGGAGACACAGATACGCAGTATTTT | CASGGDTDTQYF | NA | TRBJ2-3 | many | TRBV2
TGCAGTGCTAGAGACCCGACTAGCGGGGTCACAGATACGCAGTATTTT | CSARDPTSGVTDTQYF | TRBD2 | TRBJ2-3 | many | TRBV20-1
TGTGCCAGCAGTTACTCGAAGAAGAACACTGAAGCTTTCTTT | CASSYSKKNTEAFF | NA | TRBJ1-1 | many | TRBV6-2/TRBV6-3
TGTGCCAGCAGTGTGGGCCTTCAACCCTACAATGAGCAGTTCTTC | CASSVGLQPYNEQFF | NA | TRBJ2-1 | many | TRBV2
TGTGCCACCGCCCGACAGGGTATCAATTCACCCCTCCACTTT | CATARQGINSPLHF | TRBD1 | TRBJ1-6 | many | TRBV10-3
TGTGCCAGCAGCTTATCGGTAGAGGGAGCAGCGACGGATGAGCAGTTCTTC | CASSLSVEGAATDEQFF | NA | TRBJ2-1 | many | TRBV11-1
TGTGCCAGCAGTGATGGACAGACCCAACAGCCCCAGCATTTT | CASSDGQTQQPQHF | NA | TRBJ1-5 | many | TRBV6-1
TGTGCCAGCAGTGTGAACGGGAGGAACACCGGGGAGCTGGTTTTT | CASSVNGRNTGELVF | TRBD2 | TRBJ2-2 | NA | TRBV27
TGTGCCAGCAGCTTCGGAGGCGGGACTCCAAGCACAGATACGCAGTATTTT | CASSFGGGTPSTDTQYF | NA | TRBJ2-3 | many | TRBV11-1
TGTGCCAGCAGCTTCAGGACAGGGATGACTGAAAAACTGTTTTTT | CASSFRTGMTEKLFF | TRBD1 | TRBJ1-4 | many | TRBV11-2